This record concerns one T cell receptor (beta chain) sequence. Its antigen is undetermined. Trimming left V 5 bases short and J 10 bases short, with 21 bases between. The CDR3 contains 15 residues. Quantitative 5'-RACE with molecular barcodes generated TCR beta libraries. One entry per CDR3 protein, called by TCRdb with MiXCR from the 5' RACE reads. The table records fewer than 650,000 distinct CDR3 sequences, about an eighth of them present only once. The data stem from a study of CD8 T cells in ankylosing spondylitis. Study-level results: Relatively scarce in peripheral blood, disease-linked clones were CD8+. Prior work had noted some motif variants in reactive arthritis blood and synovial fluid. As reported, disease-linked clones showed significant enrichment in matched ankylosing spondylitis synovial fluid. Seemingly characteristic of ankylosing spondylitis blood was a TCR beta motif consisting of roughly 8 highly homologous variants.

The specimen was blood, either unsorted or a sorted T cell fraction (not recorded which). The receptor was isolated from a male donor with ankylosing spondylitis. The chain is built from TRBV12-3 or TRBV12-4 and TRBJ2-1, with D maybe TRBD2 (6 bases). Here the CDR3 DNA reads TGTGCCAGCAGTGCCGGGACCCACGGACGGGGGGAGCAGTTCTTC. It is translated as CASSAGTHGRGEQFF.